This T cell receptor beta chain comes out of a study of blood T cell repertoires in COVID-19. In the authors' workflow: Estimation of nucleated cell counts relied on the amplification of reference gene primers. Method: immunoSEQ multiplex PCR; TCRdb's copy keeps in-frame clones and lacks some. Clonal size and the V and J genes are those of that table, whereas D and trimming came from the DNA. There are fewer than 300,000 clones in the sample; roughly 92% occur only once, and over 2% lies in the top ten. Sequencing was performed on peripheral blood. The source is a woman in her twenties or thirties with COVID-19, enrolled during active disease.

CDR3 coding DNA: TGTGCCAGCAGCTTAGGGACACTCTCTGGAAACACCATATATTTT. Its protein product is CASSLGTLSGNTIYF. The chain combines TRBV7-8 with TRBJ1-3, with D possibly being TRBD1 (5 bases). Trimming shortened V by 1 base and J by 0 bases, and 7 bases separated the two germline ends. This CDR3 spans 15 amino acids. Germline values: CDR1 SGHVS, CDR2 FQNEAQ.